This T cell receptor beta chain was retrieved from a study of vaccination and CD4 T cells after COVID-19. V lost 5 bases to trimming and J lost 9 bases, with 23 bases between them. There are 17 residues in the CDR3. Germline-derived CDR1 and CDR2 are WSHSY and SAAADI. The Oncomine TCR Beta short-read assay was applied to DNA of cultured CD4+ T cells. TCRdb called the PCR reads again in MiXCR, with one record for every CDR3 protein. The sample yields tens of thousands of distinct CDR3 sequences, 40% to 50% seen once. Concerning this clonotype itself: What it recognizes is unknown.

Indicated time point: late sampling 161 to 241 days after vaccination in three convalescent patients. Treatment given: roughly 10-day PBMC culture with coronavirus spike peptide pools or control peptides (ViraFEST assay). This clonotype was obtained from a human donor who had recovered from COVID-19. The sequences come from CD4+ T cells from blood, cultured in vitro, collected about 7 months after SARS-CoV-2 vaccination. The chain links TRBV10-2 to TRBJ1-6; D is possibly TRBD1 (5 bases). The CDR3 here is CASSLTIGHDVGSPLHF. The CDR3 DNA sequence: TGCGCCAGCAGTCTTACGATAGGACACGACGTTGGTTCACCCCTCCACTTT.